Below, one T cell receptor (beta chain) is given with its context. Its target is unknown. Only in-frame clones appear in the TCRdb table, and some are missing; sequencing was by immunoSEQ multiplex PCR. The sample lists over a million clones, approximately 80% seen once, with more than 0.55% in the top ten. This sample stems from a study of shared clonotypes between healthy human individuals. Study-wide results and limits: The study generally estimated greater richness for naive than memory subsets.

The donors, healthy adults who were HIV-negative, had experienced no recent acute infections or vaccinations. Sequencing was done on a sample of memory CD4+ T cells from PBMCs. Subset defined: CD45RA-negative fraction. The receptor's source is a man aged 18 to 35 in good health. Some clones in this sample may be carry-over from other donors' samples.

The CDR3 loop is CASSLRTSGRAGYNEQFF. CDR3 nucleotide sequence: TGTGCCAGCAGTTTAAGGACTAGCGGGAGGGCAGGGTACAATGAGCAGTTCTTC. This chain uses TRBV28 with TRBJ2-1, with 15 bases aligning to TRBD2. Per germline, CDR1 MDHEN and CDR2 SYDVKM. V lost 2 bases, J lost 4 bases, and 6 bases stayed unmatched. CDR3 length: 18 amino acids.